What follows are 23 T cell receptor beta chains derived from one specimen sequenced in a study of T cell responses to AZD1222 COVID-19 vaccine. Using immunoSEQ multiplex PCR, the repertoire was profiled, and TCRdb retains in-frame clones only, with some absent. The table lists 100,000 to 150,000 clones, less than 95% of them singletons. The sample consisted of peripheral blood, taken on day 0 of AZD1222 vaccination. The receptor source for this set is an adult in good health.

In its sample, this clone was seen a few times. This sequence joins TRBV7-9 and TRBJ1-5; D is unclear. The CDR3 extends over 13 amino acids. With 6 bases removed from V and 4 bases from J, the gap between germline ends came to 10 bases. Germline CDR1 is SEHNR and CDR2 is FQNEAQ (reference sequence). CDR3 sequence: CASSKTGNQPQHF. CDR3 DNA sequence: TGTGCCAGCAGTAAGACGGGGAATCAGCCCCAGCATTTT.

This clone was counted a single time. The genes are TRBV9 and TRBJ2-2; D remains ambiguous. V was shortened by 0 bases and J by 5 bases, with 11 bases between the two germline ends. The CDR3 consists of 15 residues. Germline V gene sequence: CDR1 SGDLS, CDR2 YYNGEE. CDR3 in amino acids: CASSVGPLATGELFF. In nucleotides, the CDR3 is TGTGCCAGCAGCGTAGGGCCGTTGGCGACCGGGGAGCTGTTTTTT.

This chain links TRBV4-3 with TRBJ2-1, with TRBD2 matching 10 bases. This CDR3 contains 16 residues. The germline gives CDR1 LGHNA, CDR2 YSLEER. V was clipped by 3 bases and J by 7 bases; unmatched bases: 9. This CDR3 is CASSHSGTSVGNEQFF. CDR3 nucleotides: TGCGCCAGCAGCCACTCCGGGACTAGCGTCGGAAATGAGCAGTTCTTC.

V and J are TRBV7-9 and TRBJ2-5; D unclear. V was cut by 3 bases and J by 5 bases, with 10 bases left in between. CDR3 length: 13 residues. Per germline, CDR1 SEHNR and CDR2 FQNEAQ (reference sequence). CDR3 sequence reads: CASSFVTGETQYF. The DNA for the CDR3 is TGTGCCAGCAGCTTCGTCACTGGGGAGACCCAGTACTTC.

This chain connects TRBV24-1 to TRBJ2-1; D is unresolved. V was trimmed by 0 bases and J by 7 bases, leaving 3 bases between them. Germline assignment: CDR1 KGHDR and CDR2 SFDVKD. This CDR3 is built from 12 residues. The CDR3 region is CATSDLRNEQFF. The CDR3 region has the DNA TGTGCCACCAGTGATTTGCGGAATGAGCAGTTCTTC.

V gene TRBV11-2 combines with J gene TRBJ2-5; D assignment may be TRBD1 or TRBD2 (6 bases each). This CDR3 has 15 amino acids. CDR1 is SGHAT, CDR2 FQNNGV, per germline. V lost 5 bases to trimming and J lost 2 bases, with 15 bases between them. As DNA, the CDR3 is TGTGCCAGCAGCCGAGAGGGGGGAGCACAAGAGACCCAGTACTTC. Translated: CASSREGGAQETQYF.

The chain combines TRBV7-9 with TRBJ1-2; the D gene is possibly TRBD1 (6 bases). Germline V CDR1 and CDR2: SEHNR, FQNEAQ (reference sequence). V lost 5 bases, J lost 6 bases, and 10 bases lay in between. CDR3 length: 12 residues. CDR3: CASSRQGNGYTF. The DNA for the CDR3 is TGTGCCAGCAGCCGTCAGGGGAATGGCTACACCTTC.

This chain joins TRBV18 and TRBJ2-1; D call uncertain. This CDR3 comprises 14 residues. The V and J ends lost 3 bases and 5 bases respectively, with 11 bases between them. CDR1 and CDR2 from the germline V gene are KGHSH and LQKENI. The CDR3 reads CASSPPGPNNEQFF. CDR3 DNA sequence: TGTGCCAGCTCACCGCCTGGACCAAACAATGAGCAGTTCTTC.

The chain couples TRBV28 to TRBJ1-2; D is unclear. This CDR3 is 11 amino acids long. Germline V gene sequence: CDR1 MDHEN, CDR2 SYDVKM. The ends were cut back, 6 bases at V and 3 bases at J, with 5 bases in the middle. As DNA, the CDR3 is TGTGCCAGCAGCCCAGACTATGGCTACACCTTC. Its protein product is CASSPDYGYTF.

V usage is TRBV6-5 and J usage is TRBJ1-2; D may be TRBD1 (5 bases). The CDR3 loop spans 14 amino acids. The germline V and J ends were trimmed by 7 bases and 0 bases, with 12 bases remaining between them. The germline gives CDR1 MNHEY, CDR2 SVGAGI. CDR3 loop: CASTDGGTNYGYTF. The CDR3 DNA follows: TGTGCCAGCACCGACGGGGGGACTAACTATGGCTACACCTTC.

This rearrangement joins TRBV19 to TRBJ1-4; 7 nucleotides agree with TRBD1. Germline V gene lookup returns CDR1 LNHDA and CDR2 SQIVND (reference sequence). V lost 4 bases to trimming and J lost 8 bases; unmatched junction nucleotides: 7. This CDR3 spans 14 amino acids. The CDR3 here is CASSRQGQEEKLFF. In DNA form, the CDR3 reads TGTGCCAGTAGTAGACAGGGTCAAGAGGAAAAACTGTTTTTT.

CDR3 sequence reads: CATRARQSYEKLFF. The CDR3 region has the DNA TGTGCCACCAGAGCGAGGCAGTCGTATGAAAAACTGTTTTTT. The chain combines TRBV15 with TRBJ1-4, with no clear D. The germline CDR1 and CDR2 sequences are LNHNV and YYDKDF (reference sequence). This CDR3 has 14 amino acids. V was shortened by 6 bases and J by 6 bases, with 14 bases between the two germline ends.

The table lists this clone with a count of one. The chain combines TRBV29-1 with TRBJ1-2, with D possibly being TRBD1 (6 bases). The CDR3 covers 10 residues. Trimming shortened V by 4 bases and J by 6 bases, and 6 bases separated the two germline ends. The germline V gene encodes CDR1 SQVTM and CDR2 ANQGSEA. Here the CDR3 reads CSVAGDGYTF. CDR3 nucleotide sequence: TGCAGCGTTGCAGGGGATGGCTACACCTTC. Using reference TRBV29-1 and TRBJ1-2 for the parts outside the CDR3, the full variable domain is SAVISQKPSRDICQRGTSLTIQCQVDSQVTMMFWYRQQPGQSLTLIATANQGSEATYESGFVIDKFPISRPNLTFSTLTVSNMSPEDSSIYLCSVAGDGYTFGSGTRLTVV.

The genes are TRBV5-1 and TRBJ2-2; 8 nucleotides line up with TRBD2. The V gene end was trimmed by 3 bases and the J gene end by 6 bases; junction bases not matched to a gene: 7. In germline, CDR1 is SGHRS, CDR2 YFSETQ. This CDR3 contains 15 residues. CDR3 bases: TGCGCCAGCAGCTCGCTAGCGGGTGGAGCCGGGGAGCTGTTTTTT. Translated, it gives CASSSLAGGAGELFF.

In this sample, this clone turned up once. The chain joins TRBV9 to TRBJ1-6; D perhaps matches TRBD1 (5 bases). Trimming left V 4 bases short and J 9 bases short, with 14 bases between. Germline V lookup: CDR1 SGDLS, CDR2 YYNGEE. This CDR3 comprises 14 residues. CDR3 in DNA: TGTGCCAGCAGCCCCGACAGTGTCCCTTCACCCCTCCACTTT. Protein sequence: CASSPDSVPSPLHF.

The chain joins TRBV19 to TRBJ1-3; D uncertain. The CDR3 contains 14 residues. Germline assignment: CDR1 LNHDA and CDR2 SQIVND (reference sequence). Trimming shortened V by 0 bases and J by 3 bases, and 6 bases separated the two germline ends. The CDR3 region has the DNA TGTGCCAGTAGTATAGAACCAGGTGGAAACACCATATATTTT. Translation: CASSIEPGGNTIYF.

This chain connects TRBV6-4 to TRBJ2-1; D may be TRBD2 (7 bases). Germline V gives CDR1 MRHNA, CDR2 SNTAGT. The V end lost 3 bases, the J end lost 9 bases, and 15 bases lay between the germline ends. The CDR3 runs to 14 residues. Here the CDR3 reads CASSEKGGGTEQFF. CDR3 nucleotide sequence: TGTGCCAGCAGTGAGAAGGGCGGGGGCACTGAGCAGTTCTTC.

This rearrangement joins TRBV7-2 to TRBJ2-3, with TRBD2 matching over 9 bases. V was clipped by 4 bases and J by 5 bases; unmatched bases: 7. Germline V CDR1 and CDR2: SGHTA, FQGNSA. The CDR3 contains 15 residues. In DNA form, the CDR3 reads TGTGCCAGCAGCTGGGATAGCGGGGGAGGAGATACGCAGTATTTT. Its protein product is CASSWDSGGGDTQYF.

V is TRBV7-3 and J is TRBJ2-1, with 12 bases lining up with TRBD2. The V and J ends lost 5 bases and 2 bases, in that order; junction bases with no gene match: 4. CDR1 is SGHTA, CDR2 FQGTGA, per germline. The CDR3 loop spans 16 amino acids. This CDR3 reads CASSTSSGGAYNEQFF. CDR3 in DNA: TGTGCCAGCAGCACCTCTAGCGGGGGGGCCTACAATGAGCAGTTCTTC.

The J gene is TRBJ1-3, the V gene TRBV9, with D hard to call. The V gene lost 0 bases and the J gene lost 6 bases, with 13 bases spanning the gap. The CDR3 is 15 amino acids. The V gene's germline CDR1 is SGDLS and CDR2 YYNGEE. The CDR3 spells CASSVADWIENTIYF. Here the CDR3 DNA reads TGTGCCAGCAGCGTAGCGGATTGGATAGAAAACACCATATATTTT.

The chain couples TRBV4-3 to TRBJ2-3; 9 bases match TRBD1. After removal of 2 bases from V and 4 bases from J, the junction contained 7 bases not matched to a gene. Germline CDR1 reads LGHNA; CDR2 reads YSLEER. The CDR3 extends over 16 amino acids. The CDR3 DNA is TGCGCCAGCAGCCAAAATCCCGGACAGGGGTCAGATACGCAGTATTTT. Translation gives CASSQNPGQGSDTQYF.

The genes are TRBV19 and TRBJ1-2; D ambiguous. Between the trimmed V and J ends, which lost 7 bases and 2 bases, there was a span of 11 bases. CDR1 LNHDA and CDR2 SQIVND come from the germline V gene (reference sequence). There are 13 residues in the CDR3. CDR3 sequence (DNA): TGTGCCAGTAACCCCGCCAGGAACTATGGCTACACCTTC. This gives the protein CASNPARNYGYTF.

CDR3 sequence: CASSDRADTEAFF. CDR3 sequence (DNA): TGTGCCAGCTCAGACAGGGCCGACACTGAAGCTTTCTTT. The chain couples TRBV18 to TRBJ1-1, with 7 bases aligning to TRBD1. V was clipped by 5 bases and J by 3 bases; unmatched bases: 3. The CDR3 totals 13 residues. The germline gives CDR1 KGHSH, CDR2 LQKENI.